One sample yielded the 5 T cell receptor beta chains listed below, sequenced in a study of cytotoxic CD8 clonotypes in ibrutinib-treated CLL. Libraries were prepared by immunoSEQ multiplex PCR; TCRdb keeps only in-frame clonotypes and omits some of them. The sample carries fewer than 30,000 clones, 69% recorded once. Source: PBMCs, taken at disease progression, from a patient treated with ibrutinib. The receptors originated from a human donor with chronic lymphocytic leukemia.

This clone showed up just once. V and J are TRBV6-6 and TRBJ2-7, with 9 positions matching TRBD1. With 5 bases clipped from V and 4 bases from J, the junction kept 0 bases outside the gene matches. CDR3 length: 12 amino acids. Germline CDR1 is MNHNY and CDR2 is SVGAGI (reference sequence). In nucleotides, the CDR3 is TGTGCCAGCAGTGGACAGGGGTACGAGCAGTACTTC. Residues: CASSGQGYEQYF.

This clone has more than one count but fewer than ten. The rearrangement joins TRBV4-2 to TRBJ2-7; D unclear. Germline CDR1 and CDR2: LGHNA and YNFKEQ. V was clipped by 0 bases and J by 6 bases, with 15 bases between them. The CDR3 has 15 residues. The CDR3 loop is CASSQEFQLSGEQYF. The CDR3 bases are TGTGCCAGCAGCCAAGAGTTCCAGCTCTCGGGCGAGCAGTACTTC.

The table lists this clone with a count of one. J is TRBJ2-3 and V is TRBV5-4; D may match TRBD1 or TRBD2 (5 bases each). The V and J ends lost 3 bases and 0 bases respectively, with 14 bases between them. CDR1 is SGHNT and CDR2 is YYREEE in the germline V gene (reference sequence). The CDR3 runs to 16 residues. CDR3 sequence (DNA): TGTGCCAGCAGCTCGGGACGCCCGGGGAGCACAGATACGCAGTATTTT. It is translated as CASSSGRPGSTDTQYF.

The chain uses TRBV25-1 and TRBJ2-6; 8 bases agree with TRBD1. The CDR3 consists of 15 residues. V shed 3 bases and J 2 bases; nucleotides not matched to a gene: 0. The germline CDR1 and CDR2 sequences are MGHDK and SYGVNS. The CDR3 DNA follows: TGTGCCAGCAGTGAGACAGGGGCTGGGGCCAACGTCCTGACTTTC. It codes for CASSETGAGANVLTF.

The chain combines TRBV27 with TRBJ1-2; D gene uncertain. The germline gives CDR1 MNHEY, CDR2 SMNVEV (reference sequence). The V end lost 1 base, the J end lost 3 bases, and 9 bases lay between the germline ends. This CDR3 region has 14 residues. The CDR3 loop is CASSLFTGHYGYTF. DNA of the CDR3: TGTGCCAGCAGTTTATTCACCGGACACTATGGCTACACCTTC.